This T cell receptor beta chain derives from a study of shared clonotypes between healthy human individuals. This clone was picked up a small number of times. V gave up 8 bases and J gave up 7 bases, with 11 bases separating them. CDR1 and CDR2 (germline): MNHEY, SVGAGI. There are 12 residues in the CDR3. An even split of each subset's genomic DNA across several immunoSEQ plates was performed. TCRdb's table, derived via immunoSEQ multiplex PCR, lists solely in-frame clones and lacks some. Found here are more than 2,000,000 clones, approximately 93% of them singletons; the top ten hold 0.39%. This sequence joins TRBV6-5 and TRBJ2-2; D unresolved. This TCR was recovered from a man younger than 30 in good health. Some clones in this sample may be carry-over from other donors' samples. Sequenced: naive CD4+ T cells from PBMCs. Regarding subset: CD45RA+ positively selected. CDR3: CASHGTYGELFF. In DNA, the CDR3 is TGTGCCAGCCATGGCACATACGGGGAGCTGTTTTTT.